The 5 T cell receptor beta chains given below trace back to one sample, sequenced in a study of Ad26.COV2.S vaccination and SARS-CoV-2 variants (dated by TCRdb to the early 2020s). The treatment or condition label on this specimen signifies: some 20 received Ad26.COV2.S at low or high dose, single or two shots; 5 received placebo; per-sample allocation not given. For vaccine and placebo recipients, the sequenced repertoires came from samples collected on day 63 after the first injection. The method was the immunoSEQ multiplex PCR assay. TCRdb carries this immuneACCESS record with in-frame sequences only. Its versions omit some clonotypes, under half of them owing to an unresolved V gene in the studies checked, with the rest unexplained. The sample table holds some 460,000 clones, of which nearly 90% were seen once. The ten largest clones add up to 1.7% of the sample. The sequenced sample was peripheral blood, obtained in a trial of Ad26.COV2.S vaccine versus placebo. These receptors originate from a person between 18 and 60 years old who received the Ad26.COV2.S COVID-19 vaccine or a placebo.

This clone appeared a single time. This chain links TRBV2 with TRBJ1-1; no clear D. The CDR3 sequence is 13 residues long. The V gene's germline CDR1 is SNHLY and CDR2 FYNNEI. Trimming left V 2 bases short and J 1 base short, with 5 bases between. The CDR3 coding sequence is TGTGCCAGCAGTGAACGGGGGAACACTGAAGCTTTCTTT. It specifies CASSERGNTEAFF.

The gene calls are TRBV20-1 and TRBJ1-2; no firm D call. Trimming cost V 5 bases and J 8 bases, with 12 bases left between them. Germline CDR1 reads DFQATT; CDR2 reads SNEGSKA (reference sequence). This CDR3 region has 11 residues. CDR3 protein: CSARSLGGYTF. CDR3 sequence (DNA): TGCAGTGCTCGAAGCCTGGGAGGCTACACCTTC.

The chain recombines TRBV18 with TRBJ1-2; a possible D gene is TRBD1 (6 bases). The CDR3 spans 15 residues. Between the trimmed V and J ends, which lost 1 base and 0 bases, there was a span of 9 bases. Germline lookup yields CDR1 KGHSH and CDR2 LQKENI. The CDR3 spells CASSPRQDSNYGYTF. The CDR3 nucleotides are TGTGCCAGCTCACCACGACAGGATTCTAACTATGGCTACACCTTC.

This clone came up once. Other DNA sequences of this sample code for an identical CDR3. The rearrangement joins TRBV5-1 to TRBJ1-2, with a weak D call TRBD1 (5 bases). The CDR3 length is 12 residues. The ends were cut back, 0 bases at V and 8 bases at J, with 8 bases in the middle. Germline assignment: CDR1 SGHRS and CDR2 YFSETQ. CDR3 coding DNA: TGCGCCAGCAGCTTGGAAGGGGACGGCTACACCTTC. It codes for CASSLEGDGYTF.

The chain joins TRBV10-3 to TRBJ1-1; D is ambiguous. The CDR3 sequence is 13 residues long. CDR1 and CDR2 (germline): ENHRY, SYGVKD. Trimming pared 9 bases from V and 1 base from J, leaving 12 bases between. CDR3 DNA sequence: TGTGCCATGAGGACGGAGGGGAACACTGAAGCTTTCTTT. Protein product: CAMRTEGNTEAFF.